The present TCR beta chain was sequenced within a study of breast tumors, draining lymph nodes, adjacent tissues. The CDR3 is made up of 15 amino acids. Germline CDR1 and CDR2: SEHNR and FQNEAQ (reference sequence). The lymph nodes were axillary draining lymph nodes from breast cancer patients. This clonotype was seen a few times. Its specificity is not known. The junction departs from germline at one end; a sequencing error may be responsible. TCRdb recomputed calls from the multiplex PCR reads with MiXCR, one row per CDR3 protein. The sample lists fewer than 200,000 distinct CDR3 sequences; approximately 33% were seen once. Study results and caveats: Data only fit, rather than demonstrated, lymph node origin of most tumor T cells. Luminal-like breast cancer showed significantly greater tumor-nontumor repertoire similarity than basal-like breast cancer did. Tumors had less TCR diversity than lymph nodes, more than nontumor tissue. Findings are consistent with lymph node origin and intratumoral expansion of most tumor T cells.

The sample taken for sequencing was axillary lymph node tissue. The receptor's source is a female donor with breast cancer. Some clones in this sample may be carry-over from other donors' samples. The rearrangement joins TRBV7-9 to TRBJ1-2; TRBD1 is a possible D gene (5 bases). The CDR3 loop is CASSRVSRELGGYPF. The CDR3 DNA reads as TGTGCCAGCAGCCGCGTTTCCAGGGAGTTGGGTGGCTACCCCTTC.